A single sample is the source of the 8 T cell receptor beta chains below, sequenced in a study of control samples from healthy donors and cancer patients. Only in-frame clones appear in the TCRdb table, and some are missing; sequencing was by immunoSEQ multiplex PCR. The data contain approximately 170,000 clones, 90% of them seen just once; the ten biggest clones take up about 1.4%. Specimen: blood. The receptors originated from a woman aged 45 to 65 in good health.

This clone was observed a handful of times. This chain uses TRBV5-8 with TRBJ2-7; D unresolved. V was cut by 4 bases and J by 0 bases, with 11 bases left in between. This CDR3 is built from 14 residues. CDR1 SGHTS and CDR2 YDEGEE come from the germline V gene. DNA of the CDR3: TGTGCCAGCAGCCCCTTCTGGACCTCCTACGAGCAGTACTTC. It specifies CASSPFWTSYEQYF.

The chain employs TRBV4-2 and TRBJ1-1; 7 bases map to TRBD1. CDR3 length equals 14 residues. Trimming cost V 4 bases and J 3 bases; bases outside gene matches: 5. Germline CDR1 LGHNA, CDR2 YNFKEQ. DNA for the CDR3: TGTGCCAGCAGCCTGACAGGGTGGGACACTGAAGCTTTCTTT. Translation: CASSLTGWDTEAFF.

This chain connects TRBV5-4 to TRBJ2-7, with TRBD2 identical over 11 bases. Germline V lookup: CDR1 SGHNT, CDR2 YYREEE (reference sequence). The CDR3 runs 15 residues. V lost 0 bases, J lost 4 bases, and 3 bases stayed unmatched. The CDR3, as DNA: TGTGCCAGCAGCTTGGGATCTAGCGGGGGGTACGAGCAGTACTTC. Translating it yields CASSLGSSGGYEQYF.

V usage is TRBV7-7 and J usage is TRBJ2-2; weak D call: TRBD2 (6 bases). V was clipped by 4 bases and J by 1 base, with 13 bases between them. Looked up from germline, CDR1 is SSHAT and CDR2 is FNYEAQ (reference sequence). There are 16 residues in the CDR3. CDR3 sequence (DNA): TGTGCCAGCAGCTCGGAAGCGGGCCAGAACACCGGGGAGCTGTTTTTT. Residues: CASSSEAGQNTGELFF.

This clone was found a few times. CDR3 in amino acids: CASKKTGGASEAFF. CDR3 in DNA: TGTGCCAGCAAAAAGACAGGGGGCGCATCTGAAGCTTTCTTT. V gene TRBV7-2 combines with J gene TRBJ1-1; 10 bases map to TRBD1. The CDR3 length is 14 residues. Per the germline V gene, CDR1 is SGHTA and CDR2 is FQGNSA. After removal of 7 bases from V and 6 bases from J, the junction contained 8 bases not matched to a gene.

V usage is TRBV28 and J usage is TRBJ1-3; D is undetermined. This CDR3 is built from 16 residues. From germline, CDR1 is MDHEN and CDR2 SYDVKM. V lost 4 bases, J lost 2 bases, and 15 bases lay in between. CDR3 residues: CASSSSLVRPGNTIYF. CDR3 nucleotides: TGTGCCAGCAGTTCCTCTCTAGTTCGCCCTGGAAACACCATATATTTT.

This chain connects TRBV7-8 to TRBJ2-1; 13 nucleotides line up with TRBD2. The CDR3 extends over 23 amino acids. The germline CDR1 and CDR2 sequences are SGHVS and FQNEAQ. J was trimmed by 2 bases and V by 5 bases; bases with no gene match: 24. The CDR3, as DNA: TGTGCCAGCAGCCCGCAGGGTGCCACGACTAGCGGGAGGCCGTTTCATCCCTACAATGAGCAGTTCTTC. Translation gives CASSPQGATTSGRPFHPYNEQFF.

The chain joins TRBV3-1 (or the pseudogene TRBV3-2) to TRBJ1-1, with D possibly matching TRBD1 (6 bases). The germline V gene encodes CDR1 LGHDT and CDR2 YNNKEL (reference sequence). This CDR3 has 13 residues. Deletions cut 1 base from V and 11 bases from J, with 14 bases between. CDR3 residues: CASSQVSGARAFF. CDR3 DNA sequence: TGTGCCAGCAGCCAAGTGTCAGGGGCGCGGGCTTTCTTT.